The sequence of this T cell receptor (beta chain) was determined in a study of sequential checkpoint blockade in melanoma. Treatment defined: randomized to nivolumab then ipilimumab (arm A) or the reverse (arm B). Patients had received no earlier DNA-damaging chemotherapy. Live CD3+CD8+ CD19− CD56− cells were sorted from PBMCs. The data were produced by immunoSEQ multiplex PCR, yet TCRdb's version contains in-frame clones alone and is incomplete. In the table there are 25,000 to 35,000 clones, nearly 85% of which are singletons. This sequence originates from a human donor with melanoma. Sample: CD8+ T cells sorted from blood (inferred from file names), taken from a patient given nivolumab and ipilimumab in sequence.

The chain's CDR3 is CASSSDPGYQPQHF. In nucleotides, the CDR3 is TGTGCCAGCAGTTCCGATCCCGGTTATCAGCCCCAGCATTTT. The V gene is TRBV27, the J gene TRBJ1-5; D not certain. CDR1 and CDR2 (germline): MNHEY, SMNVEV (reference sequence). The CDR3 loop spans 14 amino acids. The V end was cut by 4 bases, the J end by 5 bases, with 12 bases between.